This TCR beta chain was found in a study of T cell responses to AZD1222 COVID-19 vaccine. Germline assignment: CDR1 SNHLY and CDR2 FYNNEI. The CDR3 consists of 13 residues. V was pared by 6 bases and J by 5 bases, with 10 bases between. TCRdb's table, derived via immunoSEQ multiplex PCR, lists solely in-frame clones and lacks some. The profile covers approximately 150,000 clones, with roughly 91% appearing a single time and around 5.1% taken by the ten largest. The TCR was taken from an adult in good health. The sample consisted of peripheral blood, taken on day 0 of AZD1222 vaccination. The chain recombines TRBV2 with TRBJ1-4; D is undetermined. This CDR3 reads CASRAQLNEKLFF. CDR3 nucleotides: TGTGCCAGCAGGGCCCAGCTCAATGAAAAACTGTTTTTT.